One and the same sample provided the 2 T cell receptor beta chains below, sequenced in a study of blood T cell repertoires in COVID-19. Some clones are missing from TCRdb's copy, which holds only in-frame ones; the method was immunoSEQ multiplex PCR. The table has over 55,000 clones, under 95% seen once. Source material: peripheral blood. Source of these receptors: a human donor in a cohort sampled during active COVID-19.

The chain's CDR3 is CASSLGARGHPYEQYF. CDR3 in DNA: TGTGCCAGCAGCTTAGGTGCCAGGGGGCACCCTTACGAGCAGTACTTC. The gene calls are TRBV13 and TRBJ2-7; 8 bases are a match to TRBD1. This CDR3 contains 16 residues. V was clipped by 0 bases and J by 4 bases; unmatched bases: 8. Looked up from germline, CDR1 is PRHDT and CDR2 is FYEKMQ (reference sequence).

The chain links TRBV28 to TRBJ1-6; 9 bases are shared with TRBD1. V lost 5 bases to trimming and J lost 5 bases; unmatched junction nucleotides: 10. Germline V lookup: CDR1 MDHEN, CDR2 SYDVKM. The CDR3 has 17 residues. CDR3 in DNA: TGTGCCAGCAGTGGCCATCGACGGACAGGGGATAATTCACCCCTCCACTTT. Its protein product is CASSGHRRTGDNSPLHF.